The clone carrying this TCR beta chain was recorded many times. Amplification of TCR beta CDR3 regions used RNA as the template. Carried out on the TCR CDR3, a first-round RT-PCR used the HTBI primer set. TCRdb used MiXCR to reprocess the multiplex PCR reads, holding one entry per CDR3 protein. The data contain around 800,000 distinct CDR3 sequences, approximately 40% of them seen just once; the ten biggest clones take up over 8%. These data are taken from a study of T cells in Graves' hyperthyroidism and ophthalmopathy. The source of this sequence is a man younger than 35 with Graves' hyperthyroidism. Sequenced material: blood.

This CDR3 reads CASSYDPLTGELFF. Written as DNA, the CDR3 is TGTGCCAGCAGCTACGACCCCCTCACCGGGGAGCTGTTTTTT. The V call is TRBV7-6, the J call TRBJ2-2; D unclear. Germline CDR1 is SGHVS and CDR2 is FNYEAQ. CDR3 length: 14 residues. Trimming cost V 4 bases and J 4 bases, with 10 bases left between them.